This T cell receptor beta chain is drawn from a study of cytomegalovirus exposure and HLA in healthy donors. This CDR3 is built from 14 residues. V was shortened by 4 bases and J by 2 bases, with 11 bases between the two germline ends. The germline CDR1 and CDR2 sequences are SGHNT and YYREEE (reference sequence). General study findings and limits: TCR association rates varied by HLA locus in a later analysis, with DRB1 highest and HLA-C lowest.

Concerning this clone itself: Its antigen is unidentified.

Researchers ran the PCR with 60 Vbeta and 13 Jbeta primers. Profiling relied on immunoSEQ multiplex PCR, and the TCRdb table lists in-frame clones only, not all of them. This sample has about 130,000 clones, with about 70% found just once. The origin of this receptor is a middle-aged woman in good health and CMV-seropositive. The chain employs TRBV5-4 and TRBJ2-3; possibly TRBD2 for D (6 bases). The source material was PBMCs. DNA of the CDR3: TGTGCCAGCAGCGCCGGGACTTACACAGATACGCAGTATTTT. This gives the protein CASSAGTYTDTQYF.